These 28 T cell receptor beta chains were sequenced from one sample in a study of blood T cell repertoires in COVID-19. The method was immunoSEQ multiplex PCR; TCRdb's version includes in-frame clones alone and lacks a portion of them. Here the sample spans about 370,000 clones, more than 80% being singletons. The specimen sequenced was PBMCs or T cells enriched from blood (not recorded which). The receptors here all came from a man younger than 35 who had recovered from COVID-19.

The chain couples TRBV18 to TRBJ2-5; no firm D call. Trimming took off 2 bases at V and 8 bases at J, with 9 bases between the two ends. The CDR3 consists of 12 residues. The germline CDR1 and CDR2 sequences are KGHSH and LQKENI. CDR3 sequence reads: CASSPFAETQYF. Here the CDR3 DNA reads TGTGCCAGCTCACCATTCGCAGAAACCCAGTACTTC. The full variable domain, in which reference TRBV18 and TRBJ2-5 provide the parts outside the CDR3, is NAGVMQNPRHLVRRRGQEARLRCSPMKGHSHVYWYRQLPEEGLKFMVYLQKENIIDESGMPKERFSAEFPKEGPSILRIQQVVRGDSAAYFCASSPFAETQYFGPGTRLLVL.

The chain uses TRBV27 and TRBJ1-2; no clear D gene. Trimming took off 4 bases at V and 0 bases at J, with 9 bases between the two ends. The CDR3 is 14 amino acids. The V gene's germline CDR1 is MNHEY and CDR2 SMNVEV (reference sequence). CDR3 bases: TGTGCCAGCAGTTCAAACAGAGCTAACTATGGCTACACCTTC. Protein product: CASSSNRANYGYTF.

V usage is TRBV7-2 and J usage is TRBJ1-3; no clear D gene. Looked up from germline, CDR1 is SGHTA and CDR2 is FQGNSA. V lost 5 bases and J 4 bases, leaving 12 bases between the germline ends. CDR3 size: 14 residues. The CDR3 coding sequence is TGTGCCAGCAGCCCAGTCGTTGCCGGAAACACCATATATTTT. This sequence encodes CASSPVVAGNTIYF. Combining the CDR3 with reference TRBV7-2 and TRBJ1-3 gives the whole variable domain GAGVSQSPSNKVTEKGKDVELRCDPISGHTALYWYRQSLGQGLEFLIYFQGNSAPDKSGLPSDRFSAERTGGSVSTLTIQRTQQEDSAVYLCASSPVVAGNTIYFGEGSWLTVV.

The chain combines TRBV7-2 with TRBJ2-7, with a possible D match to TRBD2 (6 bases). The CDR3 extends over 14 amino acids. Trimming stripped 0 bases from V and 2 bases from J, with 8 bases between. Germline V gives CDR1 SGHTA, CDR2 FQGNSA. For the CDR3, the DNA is TGTGCCAGCAGCTTAGCGACGGGGGCCTACGAGCAGTACTTC. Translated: CASSLATGAYEQYF.

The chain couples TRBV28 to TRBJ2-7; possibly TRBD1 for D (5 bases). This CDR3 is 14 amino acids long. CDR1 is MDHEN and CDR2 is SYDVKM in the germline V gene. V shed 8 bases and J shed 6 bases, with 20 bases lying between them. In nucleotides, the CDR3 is TGTGCCAGCTGCCCCCCAGGGCCCCCGGGCGAGCAGTACTTC. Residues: CASCPPGPPGEQYF.

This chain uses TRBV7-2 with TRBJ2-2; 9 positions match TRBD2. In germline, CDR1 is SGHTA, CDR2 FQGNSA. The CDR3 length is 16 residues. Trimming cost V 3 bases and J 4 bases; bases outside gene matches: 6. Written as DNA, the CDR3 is TGTGCCAGCAGCTTTAGCCTAGCGGGGTCCACCGGGGAGCTGTTTTTT. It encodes CASSFSLAGSTGELFF.

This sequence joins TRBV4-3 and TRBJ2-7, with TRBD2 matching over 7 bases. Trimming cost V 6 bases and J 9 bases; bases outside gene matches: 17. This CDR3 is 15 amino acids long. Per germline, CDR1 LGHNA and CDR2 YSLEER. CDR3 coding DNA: TGCGCCAGCAGTTCGGGCGGGAGCGGTAACATGGGGCAGTACTTC. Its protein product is CASSSGGSGNMGQYF.

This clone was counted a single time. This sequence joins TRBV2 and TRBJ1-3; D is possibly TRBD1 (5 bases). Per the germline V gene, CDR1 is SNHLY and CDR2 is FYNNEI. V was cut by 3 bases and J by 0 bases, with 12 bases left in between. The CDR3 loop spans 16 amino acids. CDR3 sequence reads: CASSEDDRVSGNTIYF. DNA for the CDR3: TGTGCCAGCAGTGAGGACGACAGAGTCTCTGGAAACACCATATATTTT.

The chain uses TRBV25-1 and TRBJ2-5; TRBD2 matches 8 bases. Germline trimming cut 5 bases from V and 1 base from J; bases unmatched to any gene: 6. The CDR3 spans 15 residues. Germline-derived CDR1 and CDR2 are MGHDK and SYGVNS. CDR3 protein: CASSPQTSVQETQYF. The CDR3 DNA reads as TGTGCCAGCAGTCCCCAGACTAGCGTCCAAGAGACCCAGTACTTC.

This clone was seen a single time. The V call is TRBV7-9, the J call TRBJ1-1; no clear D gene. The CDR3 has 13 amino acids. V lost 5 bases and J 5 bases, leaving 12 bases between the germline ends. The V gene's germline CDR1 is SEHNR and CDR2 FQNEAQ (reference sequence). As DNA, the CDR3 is TGTGCCAGCAGCCTTCACAGTGAGACTGAAGCTTTCTTT. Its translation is CASSLHSETEAFF.

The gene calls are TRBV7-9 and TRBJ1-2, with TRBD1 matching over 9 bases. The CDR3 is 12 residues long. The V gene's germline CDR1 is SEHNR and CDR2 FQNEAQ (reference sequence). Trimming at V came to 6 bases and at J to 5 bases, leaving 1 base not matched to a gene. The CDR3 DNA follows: TGTGCCAGCAGGGGACAGGGATATGGCTACACCTTC. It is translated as CASRGQGYGYTF.

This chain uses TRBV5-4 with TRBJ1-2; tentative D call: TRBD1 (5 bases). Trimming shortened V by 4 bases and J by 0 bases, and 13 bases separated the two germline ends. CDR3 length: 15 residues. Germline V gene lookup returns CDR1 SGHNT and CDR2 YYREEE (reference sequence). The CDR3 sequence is CASSPAGVANYGYTF. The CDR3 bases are TGTGCCAGCAGCCCAGCGGGGGTAGCTAACTATGGCTACACCTTC.

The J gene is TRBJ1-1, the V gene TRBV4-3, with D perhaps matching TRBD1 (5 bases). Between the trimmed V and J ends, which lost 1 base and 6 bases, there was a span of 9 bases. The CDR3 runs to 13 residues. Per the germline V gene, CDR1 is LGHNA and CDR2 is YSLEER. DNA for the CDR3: TGCGCCAGCAGCCAAGTCGGGGGTGCTGAAGCTTTCTTT. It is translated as CASSQVGGAEAFF.

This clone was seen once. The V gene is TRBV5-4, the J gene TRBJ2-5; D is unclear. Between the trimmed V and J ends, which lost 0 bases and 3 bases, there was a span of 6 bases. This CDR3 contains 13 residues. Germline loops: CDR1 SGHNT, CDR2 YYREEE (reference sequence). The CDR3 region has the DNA TGTGCCAGCAGCTTGGCCCAGGAAGAGACCCAGTACTTC. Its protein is CASSLAQEETQYF.

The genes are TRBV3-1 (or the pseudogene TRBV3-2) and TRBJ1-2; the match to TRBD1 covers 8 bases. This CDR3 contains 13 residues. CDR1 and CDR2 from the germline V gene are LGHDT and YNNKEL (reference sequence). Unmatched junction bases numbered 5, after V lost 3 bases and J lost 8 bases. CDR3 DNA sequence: TGTGCCAGCAGCCATAGAGGACAGGGAGGCTACACCTTC. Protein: CASSHRGQGGYTF.

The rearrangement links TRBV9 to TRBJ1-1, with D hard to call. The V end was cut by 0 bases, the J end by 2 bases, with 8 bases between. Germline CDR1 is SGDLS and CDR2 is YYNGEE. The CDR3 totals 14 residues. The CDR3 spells CASSVAAANTEAFF. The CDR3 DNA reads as TGTGCCAGCAGCGTAGCTGCGGCCAACACTGAAGCTTTCTTT. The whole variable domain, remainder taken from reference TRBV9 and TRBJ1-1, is DSGVTQTPKHLITATGQRVTLRCSPRSGDLSVYWYQQSLDQGLQFLIQYYNGEERAKGNILERFSAQQFPDLHSELNLSSLELGDSALYFCASSVAAANTEAFFGQGTRLTVV.

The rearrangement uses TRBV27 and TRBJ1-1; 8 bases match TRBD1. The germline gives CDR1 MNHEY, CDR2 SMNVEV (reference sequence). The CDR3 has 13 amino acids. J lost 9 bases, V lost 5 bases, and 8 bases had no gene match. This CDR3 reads CASSLLGQGQAFF. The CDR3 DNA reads TGTGCCAGCAGTCTCCTAGGACAGGGTCAAGCTTTCTTT.

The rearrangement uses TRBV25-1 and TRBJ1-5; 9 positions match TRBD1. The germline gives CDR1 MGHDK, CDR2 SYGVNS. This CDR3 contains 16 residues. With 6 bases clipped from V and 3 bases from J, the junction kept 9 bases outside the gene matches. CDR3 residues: CASRETGTGTNQPQHF. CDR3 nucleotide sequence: TGTGCCAGCAGAGAGACCGGGACAGGGACCAATCAGCCCCAGCATTTT.

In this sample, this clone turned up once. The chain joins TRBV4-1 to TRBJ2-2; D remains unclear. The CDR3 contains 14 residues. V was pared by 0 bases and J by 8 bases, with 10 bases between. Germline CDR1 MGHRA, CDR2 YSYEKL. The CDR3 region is CASSQDSIMGELFF. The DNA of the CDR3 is TGCGCCAGCAGCCAAGATAGCATTATGGGGGAGCTGTTTTTT.

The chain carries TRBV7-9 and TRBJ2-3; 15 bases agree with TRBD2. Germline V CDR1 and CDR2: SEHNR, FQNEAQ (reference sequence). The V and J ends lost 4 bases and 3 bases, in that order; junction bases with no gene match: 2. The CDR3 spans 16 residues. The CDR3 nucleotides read TGTGCCAGCAGCTGGGGACTAGCGGGAGGTACAGATACGCAGTATTTT. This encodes CASSWGLAGGTDTQYF.

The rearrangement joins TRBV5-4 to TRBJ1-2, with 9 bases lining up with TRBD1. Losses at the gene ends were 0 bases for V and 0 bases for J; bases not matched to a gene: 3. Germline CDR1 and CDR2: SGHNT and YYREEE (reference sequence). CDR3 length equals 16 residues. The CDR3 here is CASSLGDRAANYGYTF. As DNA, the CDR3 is TGTGCCAGCAGCTTGGGGGACAGGGCCGCTAACTATGGCTACACCTTC.

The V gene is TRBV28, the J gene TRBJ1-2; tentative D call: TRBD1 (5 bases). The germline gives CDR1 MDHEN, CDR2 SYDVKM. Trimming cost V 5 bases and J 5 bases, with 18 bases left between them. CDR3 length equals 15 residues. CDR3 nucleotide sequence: TGTGCCAGCAGTACGGGGGGAAGTGGTGCTTATGGCTACACCTTC. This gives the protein CASSTGGSGAYGYTF.

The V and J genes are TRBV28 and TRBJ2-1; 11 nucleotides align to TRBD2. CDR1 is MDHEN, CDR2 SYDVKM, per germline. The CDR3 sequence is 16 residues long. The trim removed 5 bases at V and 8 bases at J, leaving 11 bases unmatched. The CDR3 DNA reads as TGTGCCAGCAGTGGTGAGCCGGGACTAGCGGTCGATGAGCAGTTCTTC. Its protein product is CASSGEPGLAVDEQFF.

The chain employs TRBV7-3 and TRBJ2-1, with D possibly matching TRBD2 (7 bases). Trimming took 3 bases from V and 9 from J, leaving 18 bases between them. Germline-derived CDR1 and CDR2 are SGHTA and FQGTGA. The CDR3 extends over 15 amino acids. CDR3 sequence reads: CASSFTLDRGAEQFF. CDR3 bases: TGTGCCAGCAGCTTTACGTTAGACCGGGGGGCTGAGCAGTTCTTC.

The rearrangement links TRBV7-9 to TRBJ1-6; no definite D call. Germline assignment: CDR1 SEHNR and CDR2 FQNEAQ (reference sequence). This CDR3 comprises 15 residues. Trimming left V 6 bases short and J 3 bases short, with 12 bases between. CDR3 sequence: CASSSVAIYNSPLHF. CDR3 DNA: TGTGCCAGCAGTTCCGTGGCCATCTATAATTCACCCCTCCACTTT.

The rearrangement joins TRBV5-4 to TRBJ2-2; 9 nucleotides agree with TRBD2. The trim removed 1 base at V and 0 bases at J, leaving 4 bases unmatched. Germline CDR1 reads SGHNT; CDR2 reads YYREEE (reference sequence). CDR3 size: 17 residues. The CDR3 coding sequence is TGTGCCAGCAGCTTGAGGGCGGGAGGGACGAACACCGGGGAGCTGTTTTTT. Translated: CASSLRAGGTNTGELFF.

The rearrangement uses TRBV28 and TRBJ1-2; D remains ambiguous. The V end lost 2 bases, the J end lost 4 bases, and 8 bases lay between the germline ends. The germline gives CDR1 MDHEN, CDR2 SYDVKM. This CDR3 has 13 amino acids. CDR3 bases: TGTGCCAGCAGTTTACAGACTTCCTATGGCTACACCTTC. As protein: CASSLQTSYGYTF.

CDR3 DNA: TGCAGTGCTAGTAGGCGGGAGGGGTACAATGAGCAGTTCTTC. Encoded protein: CSASRREGYNEQFF. The chain couples TRBV20-1 to TRBJ2-1, with 9 positions matching TRBD2. Germline V CDR1 and CDR2: DFQATT, SNEGSKA (reference sequence). Germline trimming cut 3 bases from V and 4 bases from J; bases unmatched to any gene: 4. There are 14 residues in the CDR3.